The 32 T cell receptor beta chains listed next were all sequenced from one sample in a study of T cells after yellow fever vaccination. TCRdb ran MiXCR on the 5' RACE reads and lists one entry per CDR3 protein. The data contain roughly 340,000 distinct CDR3 sequences, 3% to 4.5% of them singletons. The sample in question was PBMCs, obtained 5 days after the yellow fever booster vaccination. Every receptor here comes from a man younger than 35 who received the YFV17D yellow fever vaccine.

This clonotype has at least ten counts. This chain links TRBV18 with TRBJ2-2; 8 nucleotides match TRBD1. The CDR3 contains 16 residues. V was pared by 6 bases and J by 3 bases, with 9 bases of the junction left unmatched. In germline, CDR1 is KGHSH, CDR2 LQKENI. This CDR3 reads CASSDRAVRDTGELFF. The CDR3 DNA sequence: TGTGCCAGCTCGGACAGGGCAGTTCGGGACACCGGGGAGCTGTTTTTT. Full variable domain (remainder filled in from reference TRBV18 and TRBJ2-2): NAGVMQNPRHLVRRRGQEARLRCSPMKGHSHVYWYRQLPEEGLKFMVYLQKENIIDESGMPKERFSAEFPKEGPSILRIQQVVRGDSAAYFCASSDRAVRDTGELFFGEGSRLTVL.

The table lists this clonotype with many counts. The chain links TRBV5-6 to TRBJ2-3; 8 bases align to TRBD2. CDR3 length equals 15 residues. The junction had 8 bases not matched to a gene; V was cut back by 4 bases and J by 4 bases. Germline-derived CDR1 and CDR2 are SGHDT and YYEEEE. The CDR3 protein is CASSHGGGTSDTQYF. The CDR3, as DNA: TGTGCCAGCAGCCACGGCGGGGGGACATCAGATACGCAGTATTTT.

The chain joins TRBV27 to TRBJ1-1; maybe TRBD1 (6 bases). With 7 bases removed from V and 4 bases from J, the gap between germline ends came to 16 bases. This CDR3 is built from 14 residues. Germline values: CDR1 MNHEY, CDR2 SMNVEV (reference sequence). Here the CDR3 reads CASTLRGGGTEAFF. The CDR3 bases are TGTGCCAGCACCCTGCGGGGAGGGGGCACTGAAGCTTTCTTT.

Many counts were recorded for this clonotype. V is TRBV5-5 and J is TRBJ1-1; D is unresolved. V was pared by 4 bases and J by 4 bases, with 20 bases between. Germline V gene lookup returns CDR1 SGHKS and CDR2 YYEKEE (reference sequence). This CDR3 comprises 16 residues. CDR3 sequence reads: CASSRWGPRRGTEAFF. The CDR3 DNA sequence: TGTGCCAGCAGCCGATGGGGTCCACGTAGAGGCACTGAAGCTTTCTTT.

This clonotype was observed a few times. V usage is TRBV28 and J usage is TRBJ1-6; weak D call: TRBD1 (5 bases). The CDR3 spans 12 residues. V lost 4 bases and J lost 14, with 12 bases in between. CDR1 and CDR2 from the germline V gene are MDHEN and SYDVKM. The CDR3 loop is CASSSGRASLHF. The CDR3 DNA reads TGTGCCAGCAGTTCGGGGCGGGCTTCCCTCCACTTT.

In its sample, this clonotype was seen many times. The CDR3 spells CASSQDWGGGGDEQFF. For the CDR3, the DNA is TGCGCCAGCAGCCAAGATTGGGGGGGCGGTGGGGATGAGCAGTTCTTC. The gene calls are TRBV4-3 and TRBJ2-1; perhaps TRBD2 as D (7 bases). V was clipped by 0 bases and J by 8 bases, with 17 bases between them. Germline CDR1 and CDR2: LGHNA and YSLEER. The CDR3 contains 16 residues.

This clonotype showed up just a few times. The gene calls are TRBV6-6 and TRBJ2-5; 7 bases align to TRBD2. Germline V gives CDR1 MNHNY, CDR2 SVGAGI (reference sequence). Unmatched junction bases numbered 7, after V lost 7 bases and J lost 5 bases. The CDR3 contains 13 residues. For the CDR3, the DNA is TGTGCCAGCATCCCGGGGGGTGTGGAGACCCAGTACTTC. Translating it yields CASIPGGVETQYF.

This clonotype was picked up a small number of times. The chain carries TRBV7-3 and TRBJ1-6, with 8 bases identical to TRBD1. Germline trimming cut 3 bases from V and 5 bases from J; bases unmatched to any gene: 6. The CDR3 is 16 amino acids. Germline V lookup: CDR1 SGHTA, CDR2 FQGTGA. CDR3 sequence: CASSFTRTGNNSPLHF. DNA for the CDR3: TGTGCCAGCAGCTTTACGAGGACAGGGAATAATTCACCCCTCCACTTT.

V gene TRBV6-1 combines with J gene TRBJ2-1; D uncertain. The CDR3 loop spans 14 amino acids. CDR1 MNHNS and CDR2 SASEGT come from the germline V gene. V was pared by 6 bases and J by 5 bases, with 14 bases between. The CDR3 here is CASRQRSLNNEQFF. The CDR3 coding sequence is TGTGCCAGCAGGCAAAGGTCCCTTAACAATGAGCAGTTCTTC.

This clonotype was recorded at least ten times. The gene calls are TRBV6-2 or TRBV6-3 and TRBJ1-1; D ambiguous. CDR1 is MNHEY and CDR2 is SVGEGT in the germline V gene. The CDR3 length is 13 residues. With 1 base removed from V and 0 bases from J, the gap between germline ends came to 3 bases. This CDR3 is CASSYWLNTEAFF. The CDR3 region has the DNA TGTGCCAGCAGTTACTGGTTGAACACTGAAGCTTTCTTT.

This clonotype appeared many times. J is TRBJ2-3 and V is TRBV5-1; 8 positions match TRBD1. V was clipped by 6 bases and J by 0 bases; unmatched bases: 3. This CDR3 is 14 amino acids long. Per the germline V gene, CDR1 is SGHRS and CDR2 is YFSETQ. CDR3 residues: CASKGQGSTDTQYF. Written as DNA, the CDR3 is TGCGCCAGCAAAGGACAGGGCAGCACAGATACGCAGTATTTT.

This clonotype was seen only a few times. The J gene is TRBJ2-5, the V gene TRBV6-2 or TRBV6-3; 10 positions match TRBD2. This CDR3 has 15 amino acids. CDR1 is MNHEY and CDR2 is SVGEGT in the germline V gene. Trimming took 7 bases from V and 4 from J; bases not matched to a gene: 9. The CDR3 is CASTASGGMGETQYF. CDR3 coding DNA: TGTGCCAGCACGGCTAGCGGGGGTATGGGAGAGACCCAGTACTTC.

This clonotype was detected a few times. The gene calls are TRBV18 and TRBJ1-6; D gene unclear. From germline, CDR1 is KGHSH and CDR2 LQKENI. V was cut by 2 bases and J by 8 bases, with 13 bases left in between. This CDR3 comprises 15 residues. The CDR3 loop is CASSPSARVDSPLHF. As DNA, the CDR3 is TGTGCCAGCTCACCAAGCGCCAGAGTAGATTCACCCCTCCACTTT.

The chain links TRBV29-1 to TRBJ1-2; 11 nucleotides align to TRBD1. Unmatched junction bases numbered 6, after V lost 7 bases and J lost 5 bases. The CDR3 covers 13 residues. Germline V gives CDR1 SQVTM, CDR2 ANQGSEA. The CDR3 protein is CSAGQGAEYGYTF. The CDR3 DNA reads as TGCAGCGCTGGACAGGGGGCAGAGTATGGCTACACCTTC.

This clonotype turned up a few times. This chain uses TRBV7-3 with TRBJ2-2; 7 nucleotides line up with TRBD1. V was pared by 5 bases and J by 3 bases, with 15 bases of the junction left unmatched. The CDR3 extends over 18 amino acids. Germline assignment: CDR1 SGHTA and CDR2 FQGTGA. The CDR3 coding sequence is TGTGCCAGCAGCCCCACAGCCGACAGGGCAATATACACCGGGGAGCTGTTTTTT. Protein: CASSPTADRAIYTGELFF.

This clonotype is labeled as large. The junction shows a germline mismatch at one end, possibly a read error. V is TRBV5-1 and J is TRBJ2-1; 14 nucleotides align to TRBD2. The germline V gene has CDR1 SGHRS and CDR2 YFSETQ. There are 15 residues in the CDR3. In nucleotides, the CDR3 is TGTGCCAGCAGCTTAGGACTAGCGGGGGGCAATGAGCAGTTCTTC. Residues: CASSLGLAGGNEQFF.

This clonotype was counted ten times or more. J is TRBJ2-2 and V is TRBV7-9; D not resolved. CDR3 length: 15 amino acids. Germline CDR1 is SEHNR and CDR2 is FQNEAQ (reference sequence). Trimming cost V 1 base and J 4 bases, with 10 bases left between them. Here the CDR3 reads CASSLDSASTGELFF. In DNA form, the CDR3 reads TGTGCCAGCAGCTTAGACTCGGCGTCCACCGGGGAGCTGTTTTTT.

This clonotype was seen many times. The chain carries TRBV2 and TRBJ2-3, with TRBD2 identical over 8 bases. CDR1 and CDR2 (germline): SNHLY, FYNNEI. Losses at the gene ends were 4 bases for V and 1 base for J; bases not matched to a gene: 4. The CDR3 has 15 residues. The CDR3 DNA reads TGTGCCAGCAGTGTCGGGCGGGGGGGCACAGATACGCAGTATTTT. As protein: CASSVGRGGTDTQYF.

This clonotype was picked up a small number of times. The V gene is TRBV28, the J gene TRBJ2-3; the D gene is possibly TRBD2 (7 bases). In germline, CDR1 is MDHEN, CDR2 SYDVKM. Trimming left V 7 bases short and J 6 bases short, with 17 bases between. CDR3 length: 14 amino acids. The CDR3 DNA reads as TGTGCCAGCATCCCTGGGGGGGCCGGCGATACGCAGTATTTT. As protein: CASIPGGAGDTQYF.

The chain carries TRBV10-3 and TRBJ2-7; 9 bases are shared with TRBD1. V was pared by 5 bases and J by 4 bases, with 9 bases of the junction left unmatched. The germline CDR1 and CDR2 sequences are ENHRY and SYGVKD. The CDR3 is made up of 15 amino acids. The chain's CDR3 is CAISSGTGLEYEQYF. In DNA form, the CDR3 reads TGTGCCATCAGTTCCGGGACAGGGCTAGAATACGAGCAGTACTTC.

The chain uses TRBV4-3 and TRBJ1-5; possibly TRBD1 for D (5 bases). Trimming left V 1 base short and J 4 bases short, with 11 bases between. This CDR3 is built from 15 residues. Germline V gene sequence: CDR1 LGHNA, CDR2 YSLEER. CDR3 sequence reads: CASSQGGGGNQPQHF. The CDR3, as DNA: TGCGCCAGCAGCCAAGGGGGTGGGGGGAATCAGCCCCAGCATTTT.

This clonotype has more than one count but fewer than ten. The V call is TRBV5-1, the J call TRBJ2-5; D is unclear. Germline V CDR1 and CDR2: SGHRS, YFSETQ. This CDR3 is 11 amino acids long. Trimming cost V 6 bases and J 2 bases, with 5 bases left between them. The CDR3 region is CASNLQETQYF. CDR3 bases: TGCGCCAGCAACCTGCAAGAGACCCAGTACTTC. The full variable domain, with the rest looked up from reference TRBV5-1 and TRBJ2-5, is KAGVTQTPRYLIKTRGQQVTLSCSPISGHRSVSWYQQTPGQGLQFLFEYFSETQRNKGNFPGRFSGRQFSNSRSEMNVSTLELGDSALYLCASNLQETQYFGPGTRLLVL.

This clonotype has only a few counts. The CDR3 protein is CASSLDHSGGGTYNEQFF. CDR3 nucleotides: TGTGCCAGCAGCTTAGACCATAGCGGGGGAGGCACCTACAATGAGCAGTTCTTC. The rearrangement uses TRBV11-2 and TRBJ2-1; 9 nucleotides align to TRBD2. The CDR3 extends over 18 amino acids. The germline gives CDR1 SGHAT, CDR2 FQNNGV. Trimming took 0 bases from V and 2 from J; bases not matched to a gene: 8.

This clonotype has at least ten counts. The chain employs TRBV4-2 and TRBJ1-5; TRBD1 matches 8 bases. This CDR3 region has 17 residues. V dropped 0 bases and J dropped 6; count of bases not matched to a gene: 10. From germline, CDR1 is LGHNA and CDR2 YNFKEQ. CDR3 coding DNA: TGTGCCAGCAGCCAAGAAGTTGGCAGGGGGCCGGCTCAGCCCCAGCATTTT. Its protein is CASSQEVGRGPAQPQHF.

This clonotype was counted a few times. V gene TRBV6-5 combines with J gene TRBJ2-1, with 10 bases lining up with TRBD2. CDR1 is MNHEY, CDR2 SVGAGI, per germline. V trimming: 0 bases; J trimming: 8 bases; junction bases outside the gene matches: 4. This CDR3 spans 15 amino acids. The CDR3 bases are TGTGCCAGCAGTTACTCAGCGGGGGGGGATGATGAGCAGTTCTTC. Its translation is CASSYSAGGDDEQFF.

The J gene is TRBJ2-2, the V gene TRBV7-2; no clear D. The V and J ends lost 1 base and 7 bases respectively, with 13 bases between them. CDR3 length equals 15 residues. Per the germline V gene, CDR1 is SGHTA and CDR2 is FQGNSA. The CDR3 nucleotides read TGTGCCAGCAGCTTAGTGGGTACCGTCAGCGGGGAGCTGTTTTTT. Translated, it gives CASSLVGTVSGELFF.

This clonotype was counted many times. The chain carries TRBV6-1 and TRBJ1-2; D unresolved. V was cut by 6 bases and J by 2 bases, with 10 bases left in between. Looked up from germline, CDR1 is MNHNS and CDR2 is SASEGT. The CDR3 has 13 amino acids. DNA of the CDR3: TGTGCCAGCAGGATAACAGTGAACTATGGCTACACCTTC. This codes for CASRITVNYGYTF.

This clonotype was detected only a few times. The chain carries TRBV5-1 and TRBJ1-4; 7 bases agree with TRBD1. This CDR3 is 14 amino acids long. Germline CDR1 reads SGHRS; CDR2 reads YFSETQ. With 4 bases clipped from V and 8 bases from J, the junction kept 8 bases outside the gene matches. CDR3 nucleotide sequence: TGCGCCAGCAGCCGCGGAGGGGGCGCGGAAAAACTGTTTTTT. This sequence encodes CASSRGGGAEKLFF. Variable domain in full (rest from reference TRBV5-1 and TRBJ1-4): KAGVTQTPRYLIKTRGQQVTLSCSPISGHRSVSWYQQTPGQGLQFLFEYFSETQRNKGNFPGRFSGRQFSNSRSEMNVSTLELGDSALYLCASSRGGGAEKLFFGSGTQLSVL.

This clonotype was counted a few times. V is TRBV12-3 or TRBV12-4 and J is TRBJ1-1, with D perhaps TRBD1 (6 bases). This CDR3 spans 13 amino acids. V lost 10 bases and J lost 1, with 13 bases in between. The CDR3 region is CANHRGGNTEAFF. CDR3 bases: TGTGCCAATCACAGAGGGGGGAACACTGAAGCTTTCTTT.

This clonotype was picked up a small number of times. This chain links TRBV24-1 with TRBJ2-7; D is unclear. The CDR3 sequence is 13 residues long. V was cut by 7 bases and J by 1 base, with 10 bases left in between. Per the germline V gene, CDR1 is KGHDR and CDR2 is SFDVKD. CDR3 region: CATRASRSYEQYF. DNA for the CDR3: TGTGCCACCAGGGCAAGTCGGTCCTACGAGCAGTACTTC.

This clonotype occurred many times. The V gene is TRBV5-6, the J gene TRBJ1-1; D is possibly TRBD1 (6 bases). V was cut by 0 bases and J by 1 base, with 13 bases left in between. This CDR3 contains 16 residues. Germline CDR1 reads SGHDT; CDR2 reads YYEEEE. The CDR3 sequence: CASSLASTGANTEAFF. CDR3 bases: TGTGCCAGCAGCTTGGCTTCGACAGGCGCGAACACTGAAGCTTTCTTT.

This clonotype showed up just a few times. V gene TRBV6-5 combines with J gene TRBJ1-4, with D possibly being TRBD1 (5 bases). This CDR3 has 16 amino acids. Germline V gives CDR1 MNHEY, CDR2 SVGAGI. Deletions cut 5 bases from V and 0 bases from J, with 13 bases between. This chain's CDR3 is CASSRQKLATNEKLFF. CDR3 in DNA: TGTGCCAGCAGTAGACAGAAACTTGCAACTAATGAAAAACTGTTTTTT.